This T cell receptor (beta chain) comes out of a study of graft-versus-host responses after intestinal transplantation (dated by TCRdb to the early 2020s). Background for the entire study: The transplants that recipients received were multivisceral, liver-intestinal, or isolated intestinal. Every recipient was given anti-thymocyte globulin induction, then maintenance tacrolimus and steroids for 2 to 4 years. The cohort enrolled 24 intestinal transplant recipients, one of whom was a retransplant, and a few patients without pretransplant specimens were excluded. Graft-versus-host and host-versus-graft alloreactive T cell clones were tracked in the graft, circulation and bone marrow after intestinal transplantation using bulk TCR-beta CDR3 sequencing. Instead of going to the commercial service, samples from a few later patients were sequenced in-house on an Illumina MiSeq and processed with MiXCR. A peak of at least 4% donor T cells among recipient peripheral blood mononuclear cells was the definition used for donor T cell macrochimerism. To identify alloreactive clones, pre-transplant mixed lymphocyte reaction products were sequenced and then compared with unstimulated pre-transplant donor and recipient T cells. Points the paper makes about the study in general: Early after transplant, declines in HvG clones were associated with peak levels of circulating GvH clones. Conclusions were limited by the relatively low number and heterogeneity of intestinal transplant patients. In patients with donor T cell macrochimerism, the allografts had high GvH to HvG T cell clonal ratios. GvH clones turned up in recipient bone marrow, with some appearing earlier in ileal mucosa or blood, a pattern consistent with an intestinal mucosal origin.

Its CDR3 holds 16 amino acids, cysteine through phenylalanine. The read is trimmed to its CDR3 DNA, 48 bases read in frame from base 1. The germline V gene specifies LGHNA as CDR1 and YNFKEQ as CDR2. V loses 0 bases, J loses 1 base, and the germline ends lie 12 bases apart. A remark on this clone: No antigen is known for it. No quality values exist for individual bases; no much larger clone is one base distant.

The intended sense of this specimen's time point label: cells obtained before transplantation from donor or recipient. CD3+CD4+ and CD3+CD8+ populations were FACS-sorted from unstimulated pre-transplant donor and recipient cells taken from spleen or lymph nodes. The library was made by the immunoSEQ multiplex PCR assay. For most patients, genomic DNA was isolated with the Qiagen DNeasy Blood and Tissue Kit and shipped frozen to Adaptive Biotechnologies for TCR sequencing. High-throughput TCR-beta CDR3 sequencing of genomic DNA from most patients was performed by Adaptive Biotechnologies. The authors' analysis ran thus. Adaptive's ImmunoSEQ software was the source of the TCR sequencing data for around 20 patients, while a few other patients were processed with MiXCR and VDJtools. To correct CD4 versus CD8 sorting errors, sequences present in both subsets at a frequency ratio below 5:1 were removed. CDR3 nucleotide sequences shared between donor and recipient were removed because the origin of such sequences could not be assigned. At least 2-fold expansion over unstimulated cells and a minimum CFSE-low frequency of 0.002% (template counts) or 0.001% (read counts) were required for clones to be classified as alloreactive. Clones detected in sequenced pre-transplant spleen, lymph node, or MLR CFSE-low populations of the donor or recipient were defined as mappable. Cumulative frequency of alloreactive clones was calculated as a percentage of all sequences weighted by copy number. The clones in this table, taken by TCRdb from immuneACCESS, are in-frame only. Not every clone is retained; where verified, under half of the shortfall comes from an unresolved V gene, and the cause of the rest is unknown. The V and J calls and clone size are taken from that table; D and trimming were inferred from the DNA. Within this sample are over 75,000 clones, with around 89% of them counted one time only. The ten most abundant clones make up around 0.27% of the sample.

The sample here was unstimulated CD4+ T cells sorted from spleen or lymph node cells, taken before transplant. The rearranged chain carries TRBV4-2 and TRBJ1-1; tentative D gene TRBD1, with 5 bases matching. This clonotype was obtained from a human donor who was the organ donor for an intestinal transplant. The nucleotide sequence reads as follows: TGTGCCAGCAGCCAAGATCTCGCAGGGCCGAACACTGAAGCTTTCTTT. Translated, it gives CASSQDLAGPNTEAFF.